The T cell receptor (beta chain) under discussion was sequenced for a study of regulatory T cells in long-lasting Graves disease. Time point in this sample: newly diagnosed GD, antithyroid drugs for less than 3 months. Preparation of the TCR library used RNA extracted from PBMCs. The source of the patients was an endocrinology department in Xi'an, China. Arm-PCR of CDR3 regions and iRepertoire HTBI primers were used to build TCR beta libraries. TCRdb processed the multiplex PCR reads anew with MiXCR; each CDR3 protein has one entry. The table has 440,000 or so distinct CDR3 sequences, about 15% seen once. Looked up from germline, CDR1 is LGHNT and CDR2 is FRNRAP. Trimming at V came to 6 bases and at J to 1 base, leaving 8 bases not matched to a gene. The CDR3 extends over 16 amino acids. This clonotype turned up a few times. This sample was also put to use in a study of T cells in Graves' hyperthyroidism and ophthalmopathy. That publication notes: A set of HTBI primers served as the primers for a first-round RT-PCR of the TCR CDR3.

The specimen comprised peripheral blood mononuclear cells (PBMCs), sampled at new diagnosis, from a patient treated with antithyroid drugs. The chain recombines TRBV12-5 with TRBJ2-7; TRBD2 matches at 11 bases. This receptor was obtained from a woman aged 25 to 39 with Graves disease. The CDR3 reads CASGPGLAATSYEQYF. CDR3 in DNA: TGTGCTAGTGGCCCGGGACTAGCGGCAACTTCCTACGAGCAGTACTTC.